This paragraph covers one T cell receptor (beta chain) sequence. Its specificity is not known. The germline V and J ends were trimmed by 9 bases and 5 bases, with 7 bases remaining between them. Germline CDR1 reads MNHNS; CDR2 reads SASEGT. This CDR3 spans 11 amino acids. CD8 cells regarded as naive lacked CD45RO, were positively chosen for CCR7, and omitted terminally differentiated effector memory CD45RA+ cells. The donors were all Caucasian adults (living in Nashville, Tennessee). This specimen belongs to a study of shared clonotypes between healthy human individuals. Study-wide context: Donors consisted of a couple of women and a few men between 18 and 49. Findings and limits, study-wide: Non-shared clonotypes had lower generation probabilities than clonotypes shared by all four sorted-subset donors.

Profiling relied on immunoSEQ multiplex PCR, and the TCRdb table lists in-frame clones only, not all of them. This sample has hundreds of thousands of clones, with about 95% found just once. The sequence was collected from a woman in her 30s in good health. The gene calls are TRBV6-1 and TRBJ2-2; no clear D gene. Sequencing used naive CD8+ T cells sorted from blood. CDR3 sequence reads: CASDTTGELFF. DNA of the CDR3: TGTGCCAGTGACACTACCGGGGAGCTGTTTTTT.